This entry lists 15 T cell receptor beta chains sequenced from one sample in a study of regulatory T cells in long-lasting Graves disease. The time point: newly diagnosed GD, antithyroid drugs for less than 3 months. The TCR library was made from RNA that had been extracted from PBMCs in TRIzol. Libraries of TCR beta came from iRepertoire HTBI primers plus Arm-PCR of CDR3 regions. Using its own MiXCR run on the multiplex PCR reads, TCRdb lists one record per CDR3 protein. Here the sample spans about 620,000 distinct CDR3 sequences, 15% to 20% being singletons. The sample also formed part of further work on T cells in Graves' hyperthyroidism and ophthalmopathy.

The sample consisted of peripheral blood mononuclear cells (PBMCs), taken at new diagnosis, from a patient treated with antithyroid drugs. The receptors here all came from a woman in her twenties or thirties with Graves disease.

This clonotype was observed many times. V usage is TRBV12-3 or TRBV12-4 and J usage is TRBJ1-3, with no clear D. V gave up 3 bases and J gave up 2 bases, with 11 bases separating them. This CDR3 comprises 15 residues. The CDR3: CASSFGEFTGNTIYF. The CDR3 nucleotides read TGTGCCAGCAGTTTTGGGGAGTTCACTGGAAACACCATATATTTT.

This clonotype was counted at least ten times. V gene TRBV6-2 or TRBV6-3 combines with J gene TRBJ2-7; D may be TRBD1 (5 bases). This CDR3 comprises 12 residues. The V end lost 5 bases, the J end lost 5 bases, and 10 bases lay between the germline ends. The germline V gene has CDR1 MNHEY and CDR2 SVGEGT. CDR3 coding DNA: TGTGCCAGCAGTCTGATAGGGGACGAGCAGTACTTC. This sequence encodes CASSLIGDEQYF.

The V gene is TRBV20-1, the J gene TRBJ2-7; 9 bases are shared with TRBD1. The CDR3 spans 14 residues. Germline assignment: CDR1 DFQATT and CDR2 SNEGSKA (reference sequence). V lost 6 bases to trimming and J lost 1 base; unmatched junction nucleotides: 7. The CDR3 DNA reads as TGCAGTGCCCGGGGGACAGGGAGATCCTACGAGCAGTACTTC. This translates into CSARGTGRSYEQYF.

The chain joins TRBV5-1 to TRBJ2-2; perhaps TRBD2 as D (5 bases). V dropped 0 bases and J dropped 4 bases, with 10 bases sitting between them. CDR3 length: 15 residues. Germline V lookup: CDR1 SGHRS, CDR2 YFSETQ. CDR3 protein: CASSLAWAGTGELFF. In DNA form, the CDR3 reads TGCGCCAGCAGCTTGGCCTGGGCGGGCACCGGGGAGCTGTTTTTT.

As regards this clonotype: This clone may be a read error of a much larger clone one base away. The chain joins TRBV6-5 to TRBJ1-5; D ambiguous. Deletions cut 7 bases from V and 0 bases from J, with 13 bases between. The CDR3 length is 15 residues. The germline gives CDR1 MNHEY, CDR2 SVGAGI. The CDR3 nucleotides are TGTGCCAGCATCAAAGACGGGGTTAGCAATCAGCCCCAGCATTTT. Amino acid sequence: CASIKDGVSNQPQHF.

This clonotype has ten or more counts. V is TRBV19 and J is TRBJ2-5; the D gene is possibly TRBD1 (6 bases). The CDR3 consists of 13 residues. Germline CDR1 and CDR2: LNHDA and SQIVND (reference sequence). V gave up 9 bases and J gave up 1 base, with 12 bases separating them. The CDR3 sequence is CASLGQTQETQYF. CDR3 sequence (DNA): TGTGCCAGCCTCGGACAGACCCAAGAGACCCAGTACTTC.

This chain uses TRBV20-1 with TRBJ2-7, with TRBD2 matching 7 bases. V shed 5 bases and J 3 bases; nucleotides not matched to a gene: 10. This CDR3 has 14 residues. In germline, CDR1 is DFQATT, CDR2 SNEGSKA (reference sequence). The CDR3 nucleotides read TGCAGTGCTCCAGCGGGAATAGTCTTCTACGAGCAGTACTTC. It encodes CSAPAGIVFYEQYF.

A few counts support this clonotype. This chain joins TRBV3-1 and TRBJ2-2, with a possible D match to TRBD1 (5 bases). This CDR3 region has 15 residues. The V gene lost 0 bases and the J gene lost 7 bases, with 12 bases spanning the gap. CDR1 and CDR2 from the germline V gene are LGHDT and YNNKEL (reference sequence). CDR3 in amino acids: CASSQEIGAFGELFF. The CDR3, as DNA: TGTGCCAGCAGCCAAGAAATAGGGGCCTTCGGGGAGCTGTTTTTT.

This clonotype was seen at least ten times. The V gene is TRBV28, the J gene TRBJ1-5; D is perhaps TRBD1 (6 bases). V was pared by 4 bases and J by 12 bases, with 19 bases between. The V gene's germline CDR1 is MDHEN and CDR2 SYDVKM. The CDR3 is made up of 14 amino acids. CDR3 DNA sequence: TGTGCCAGCAGTTCAACCAGGGGACCAGATTACCAGCATTTT. It translates to CASSSTRGPDYQHF.

The rearrangement joins TRBV28 to TRBJ1-2, with 7 bases identical to TRBD1. CDR1 and CDR2 from the germline V gene are MDHEN and SYDVKM. J lost 9 bases, V lost 2 bases, and 12 bases had no gene match. The CDR3 has 15 amino acids. Written as DNA, the CDR3 is TGTGCCAGCAGTTTAGGGACAGTACGGCCCTCGAGCTACACCTTC. Amino acids: CASSLGTVRPSSYTF.

The rearrangement links TRBV24-1 to TRBJ2-1; 9 bases agree with TRBD1. With V trimmed by 9 bases and J by 5 bases, 13 bases remained unmatched. CDR1 is KGHDR, CDR2 SFDVKD, per germline. The CDR3 length is 16 residues. The CDR3 DNA reads TGTGCCACCCAAACCTCCGGGACAGGGAAAAACAATGAGCAGTTCTTC. Protein product: CATQTSGTGKNNEQFF.

This chain joins TRBV5-1 and TRBJ2-2; 7 bases fit TRBD2. This CDR3 region has 15 residues. V was pared by 4 bases and J by 2 bases, with 5 bases of the junction left unmatched. Germline loops: CDR1 SGHRS, CDR2 YFSETQ. The CDR3 is CASSPGLPNTGELFF. In DNA form, the CDR3 reads TGCGCCAGCAGCCCGGGACTACCTAACACCGGGGAGCTGTTTTTT.

The sample holds a few counts of this clonotype. This chain links TRBV30 with TRBJ2-7; TRBD1 aligns across 7 bases. Germline CDR1 and CDR2: GTSNPN and SVGIG (reference sequence). This CDR3 region has 15 residues. The V and J ends lost 1 base and 2 bases, in that order; junction bases with no gene match: 8. The CDR3 nucleotides are TGTGCCTGGAGTGAGATAGACAGGGTCACCTACGAGCAGTACTTC. Translation gives CAWSEIDRVTYEQYF.

The sample holds many counts of this clonotype. The chain uses TRBV7-2 and TRBJ2-2; D might be TRBD2 (6 bases). This CDR3 has 16 residues. CDR1 SGHTA and CDR2 FQGNSA come from the germline V gene. V lost 3 bases and J lost 4, with 15 bases in between. The CDR3 sequence is CASSLAGSVVTGELFF. The CDR3 bases are TGTGCCAGCAGCTTGGCCGGGAGCGTGGTCACCGGGGAGCTGTTTTTT.

Many counts were recorded for this clonotype. This chain links TRBV7-2 with TRBJ1-4, with a possible D match to TRBD1 (6 bases). The CDR3 totals 15 residues. CDR1 is SGHTA and CDR2 is FQGNSA in the germline V gene. V lost 5 bases, J lost 7 bases, and 17 bases lay in between. Here the CDR3 reads CASSIVTGIGEKLFF. The CDR3 DNA sequence: TGTGCCAGCAGCATTGTAACAGGGATTGGTGAAAAACTGTTTTTT. Filled out from reference TRBV7-2 and TRBJ1-4, the complete variable domain reads GAGVSQSPSNKVTEKGKDVELRCDPISGHTALYWYRQSLGQGLEFLIYFQGNSAPDKSGLPSDRFSAERTGGSVSTLTIQRTQQEDSAVYLCASSIVTGIGEKLFFGSGTQLSVL.